A selection of T cell receptor beta chains follows, all from one sample in a study of shared clonotypes between healthy human individuals. Assay used: immunoSEQ multiplex PCR; TCRdb lists only in-frame clones, some missing. This sample yields under 600,000 clones, of which around 80% are seen a single time; around 12% belongs to the top ten. The source material was PBMCs. The source of these receptors is a woman in her thirties or forties in good health. Some clones in this sample may be carry-over from other donors' samples. The CDR3 runs from the conserved cysteine through the conserved F or W. Each record gives: clone size, V gene, D gene, J gene, CDR3 DNA, CDR3 protein. A D gene is named only where the DNA matches it firmly. Clone sizes are given selectively: once, few, many, or a class where the clone is expanded.

clone_size: -
v_call: TRBV2
d_call: -
j_call: TRBJ2-5
cdr3_nt: TGTGCCAGCAGTGTCCGAAGAGAGACCCAGTACTTC
cdr3_aa: CASSVRRETQYF

clone_size: -
v_call: TRBV5-4
d_call: -
j_call: TRBJ2-2
cdr3_nt: TGTGCCAGCAGCTTGGTTGACGGGTACACCGGGGAGCTGTTTTTT
cdr3_aa: CASSLVDGYTGELFF

clone_size: -
v_call: TRBV6-1
d_call: -
j_call: TRBJ2-7
cdr3_nt: TGTGCCAGCAGTAAATCGACTAGCTACGAGCAGTACTTC
cdr3_aa: CASSKSTSYEQYF

clone_size: -
v_call: TRBV7-2
d_call: -
j_call: TRBJ1-1
cdr3_nt: TGTGCCAGCAGCTTAGACCGGACAGCCGCTTTCTTT
cdr3_aa: CASSLDRTAAFF

clone_size: -
v_call: TRBV10-3
d_call: -
j_call: TRBJ2-1
cdr3_nt: TGTGCCATCAGTGAGTCCGGCGGCGAGCAGTTCTTC
cdr3_aa: CAISESGGEQFF

clone_size: -
v_call: TRBV2
d_call: TRBD1
j_call: TRBJ1-2
cdr3_nt: TGTGCCAGCAGCCGTGGACAGGGGAACTATGGCTACACCTTC
cdr3_aa: CASSRGQGNYGYTF

clone_size: few
v_call: TRBV9
d_call: -
j_call: TRBJ1-2
cdr3_nt: TGTGCCAGCAGCGTAGGACGGGCTGACTATGGCTACACCTTC
cdr3_aa: CASSVGRADYGYTF

clone_size: many
v_call: TRBV5-1
d_call: TRBD1
j_call: TRBJ2-7
cdr3_nt: TGCGCCAGCAGCCCCCTGGGCAGGGGGCTCGACGAGCAGTACTTC
cdr3_aa: CASSPLGRGLDEQYF

clone_size: -
v_call: TRBV5-1
d_call: TRBD2
j_call: TRBJ2-5
cdr3_nt: TGCGCCAGCAGCTTGGTAACTAGCGGGAGTGGGGAGACCCAGTACTTC
cdr3_aa: CASSLVTSGSGETQYF

clone_size: -
v_call: TRBV30
d_call: -
j_call: TRBJ1-2
cdr3_nt: TGTGCCTGGAGTGTAGAGTCGGGGGGCGATGGCTACACCTTC
cdr3_aa: CAWSVESGGDGYTF

clone_size: once
v_call: TRBV6-6
d_call: -
j_call: TRBJ2-6
cdr3_nt: TGTGCCAGCAGTTCCCCCCGGTCCTCTGGGGCCAACGTCCTGACTTTC
cdr3_aa: CASSSPRSSGANVLTF

clone_size: -
v_call: TRBV9
d_call: TRBD1
j_call: TRBJ1-2
cdr3_nt: TGTGCCAGCAGCGGCAGGGGGCGCGGCTACACCTTC
cdr3_aa: CASSGRGRGYTF

clone_size: few
v_call: TRBV10-3
d_call: TRBD1
j_call: TRBJ1-1
cdr3_nt: TGTGCCAGCCAGGAGGGGGCCCGGAACACTGAAGCTTTCTTT
cdr3_aa: CASQEGARNTEAFF

clone_size: -
v_call: TRBV5-6
d_call: -
j_call: TRBJ2-1
cdr3_nt: TGTGCCAGCAGCCGCGGCAGCTCCGGGACTTACTACAATGAGCAGTTCTTC
cdr3_aa: CASSRGSSGTYYNEQFF

clone_size: -
v_call: TRBV6-6
d_call: -
j_call: TRBJ2-7
cdr3_nt: TGTGCCACCAGGAGCAGGGGGAGGGGACCCGAGCAGTACTTC
cdr3_aa: CATRSRGRGPEQYF

clone_size: -
v_call: TRBV5-1
d_call: -
j_call: TRBJ2-7
cdr3_nt: TGCGCCAGTTTGGCGAAGATCTCCTACGAGCAGTACTTC
cdr3_aa: CASLAKISYEQYF

clone_size: -
v_call: TRBV7-3
d_call: -
j_call: TRBJ2-1
cdr3_nt: TGTGCCAGCAGCTGGAGGGGCGGGTACAATGAGCAGTTCTTC
cdr3_aa: CASSWRGGYNEQFF

clone_size: -
v_call: TRBV5-5
d_call: TRBD2
j_call: TRBJ2-7
cdr3_nt: TGTGCCAGCAGCTTGGGGGTCCGACTAGCGGGAGCCTACGAGCAGTACTTC
cdr3_aa: CASSLGVRLAGAYEQYF

clone_size: -
v_call: TRBV28
d_call: TRBD2
j_call: TRBJ2-5
cdr3_nt: TGTGCCAGCAGAATGACTAGCGGGAGTTGGGAGACCCAGTACTTC
cdr3_aa: CASRMTSGSWETQYF

clone_size: once
v_call: TRBV18
d_call: -
j_call: TRBJ2-3
cdr3_nt: TGTGCCAGCTCACCACCGGGGGCGCTTAAGGATACGCAGTATTTT
cdr3_aa: CASSPPGALKDTQYF

clone_size: -
v_call: TRBV9
d_call: TRBD1
j_call: TRBJ1-2
cdr3_nt: TGTGCCAGCAGCACGGGACAGGGGGTCTATGGCTACACCTTC
cdr3_aa: CASSTGQGVYGYTF

clone_size: once
v_call: TRBV28
d_call: -
j_call: TRBJ2-7
cdr3_nt: TGTGCCAGCTGGGGCAGCTCCTACGAGCAGTACTTC
cdr3_aa: CASWGSSYEQYF

clone_size: once
v_call: TRBV7-9
d_call: -
j_call: TRBJ2-3
cdr3_nt: TGTGCCAGCAGCTTAAAGGGGGGAGTGGTAGATACGCAGTATTTT
cdr3_aa: CASSLKGGVVDTQYF

clone_size: -
v_call: TRBV4-1
d_call: -
j_call: TRBJ2-3
cdr3_nt: TGCGCCAGCAGCCAAGACATTGCTAGCGATTCCACAGATACGCAGTATTTT
cdr3_aa: CASSQDIASDSTDTQYF

clone_size: many
v_call: TRBV2
d_call: -
j_call: TRBJ2-7
cdr3_nt: TGTGCCAGCAGTGTTACAGGGAACGGCGAGCAGTACTTC
cdr3_aa: CASSVTGNGEQYF

clone_size: few
v_call: TRBV11-2
d_call: -
j_call: TRBJ1-1
cdr3_nt: TGTGCCAGCAGCTTGCAGGGGAACACTGAAGCTTTCTTT
cdr3_aa: CASSLQGNTEAFF

clone_size: -
v_call: TRBV7-2
d_call: TRBD2
j_call: TRBJ2-7
cdr3_nt: TGTGCCAGCAGATTGTCGCTTAGCGGGCCTTTCTACGAGCAGTACTTC
cdr3_aa: CASRLSLSGPFYEQYF

clone_size: -
v_call: TRBV6-6
d_call: -
j_call: TRBJ2-1
cdr3_nt: TGTGCCAGCAGTTACTCCCGGAGCAATGAGCAGTTCTTC
cdr3_aa: CASSYSRSNEQFF

clone_size: -
v_call: TRBV10-3
d_call: -
j_call: TRBJ1-5
cdr3_nt: TGTGCCATCAGTGGCTCAGGGGTAAGCAATCAGCCCCAGCATTTT
cdr3_aa: CAISGSGVSNQPQHF

clone_size: few
v_call: TRBV28
d_call: -
j_call: TRBJ2-1
cdr3_nt: TGTGCCAGCAGTTTCCGGGAACAGCAGTTCTTC
cdr3_aa: CASSFREQQFF

clone_size: once
v_call: TRBV27
d_call: -
j_call: TRBJ2-3
cdr3_nt: TGTGCCAGCAGCCCAGGGACGGTTAGCACAGATACGCAGTATTTT
cdr3_aa: CASSPGTVSTDTQYF

clone_size: -
v_call: TRBV5-4
d_call: -
j_call: TRBJ2-5
cdr3_nt: TGTGCCAGCGGCTTCCTAAGACAAACCCAAGAGACCCAGTACTTC
cdr3_aa: CASGFLRQTQETQYF

clone_size: -
v_call: TRBV7-2
d_call: -
j_call: TRBJ2-6
cdr3_nt: TGTGCCAGCAGCTTAGTGGGTGATGGGGCCAACGTCCTGACTTTC
cdr3_aa: CASSLVGDGANVLTF

clone_size: -
v_call: TRBV4-3
d_call: TRBD1
j_call: TRBJ1-1
cdr3_nt: TGCGCCAGCAGCCCCGGACAGGGAAGGGTGAACACTGAAGCTTTCTTT
cdr3_aa: CASSPGQGRVNTEAFF

clone_size: -
v_call: TRBV28
d_call: TRBD1
j_call: TRBJ1-2
cdr3_nt: TGTGCCAGCAGTTTGGACAGGCTGATATCTGGCTACACCTTC
cdr3_aa: CASSLDRLISGYTF

clone_size: -
v_call: TRBV7-9
d_call: TRBD1
j_call: TRBJ2-4
cdr3_nt: TGTGCCAGCAGCTTGGGGGCCGACAGGGCGGTCCTAACCAAAAACATTCAGTACTTC
cdr3_aa: CASSLGADRAVLTKNIQYF

clone_size: -
v_call: TRBV29-1
d_call: -
j_call: TRBJ2-7
cdr3_nt: TGCAGCGTTGAAACAGACAGGACCTACGAGCAGTACTTC
cdr3_aa: CSVETDRTYEQYF

clone_size: many
v_call: TRBV5-5
d_call: TRBD2
j_call: TRBJ2-7
cdr3_nt: TGTGCCAGTTATGGCCCATCGGGGGGCGAGCAGTACTTC
cdr3_aa: CASYGPSGGEQYF

clone_size: -
v_call: TRBV6-1
d_call: -
j_call: TRBJ2-7
cdr3_nt: TGTGCCAGCAGATCCGGGGCTGGCTACGAGCAGTACTTC
cdr3_aa: CASRSGAGYEQYF

clone_size: -
v_call: TRBV7-3
d_call: TRBD2
j_call: TRBJ2-1
cdr3_nt: TGTGCCAGCAGCTTAACAGCGGGAGGCGACTACAATGAGCAGTTCTTC
cdr3_aa: CASSLTAGGDYNEQFF

clone_size: few
v_call: TRBV15
d_call: TRBD1
j_call: TRBJ2-7
cdr3_nt: TGTGCCACCAGCAGAGATGGGGGACAGTCCTACGAGCAGTACTTC
cdr3_aa: CATSRDGGQSYEQYF

clone_size: -
v_call: TRBV7-8
d_call: -
j_call: TRBJ2-5
cdr3_nt: TGTGCCAGCAGCCCCCATCCAGTGAACCAAGAGACCCAGTACTTC
cdr3_aa: CASSPHPVNQETQYF

clone_size: -
v_call: TRBV28
d_call: -
j_call: TRBJ1-2
cdr3_nt: TGTGCCAGCAGTTTATTAAACGCGAATGGCTACACCTTC
cdr3_aa: CASSLLNANGYTF

clone_size: -
v_call: TRBV18
d_call: TRBD2
j_call: TRBJ2-1
cdr3_nt: TGTGCCAGCTCACCCTCGGGACTAGCGGGTGAGCAGTTCTTC
cdr3_aa: CASSPSGLAGEQFF

clone_size: -
v_call: TRBV4-2
d_call: TRBD1
j_call: TRBJ2-7
cdr3_nt: TGTGCCAGCAGCCAAACCCTCGGACAGGGCGGCGAGCAGTACTTC
cdr3_aa: CASSQTLGQGGEQYF

clone_size: -
v_call: TRBV7-9
d_call: -
j_call: TRBJ1-2
cdr3_nt: TGTGCCAGCAGCCCCCCGCCTCTCAACTATGGCTACACCTTC
cdr3_aa: CASSPPPLNYGYTF

clone_size: few
v_call: TRBV19
d_call: -
j_call: TRBJ1-2
cdr3_nt: TGTGCCAGTAGTATAACCGGACAATCGGGAGGCTACACCTTC
cdr3_aa: CASSITGQSGGYTF

clone_size: -
v_call: TRBV6-6
d_call: -
j_call: TRBJ1-1
cdr3_nt: TGTGCCAGCAGTTACTCCAGGGCAACATTCACTGAAGCTTTCTTT
cdr3_aa: CASSYSRATFTEAFF

clone_size: -
v_call: TRBV15
d_call: TRBD2
j_call: TRBJ2-2
cdr3_nt: TGTGCCACCAGCACCCGGACTAGCGGGAGGGATAAGAACACCGGGGAGCTGTTTTTT
cdr3_aa: CATSTRTSGRDKNTGELFF

clone_size: -
v_call: TRBV7-9
d_call: -
j_call: TRBJ1-1
cdr3_nt: TGTGCCAGCAGCCGTCAGGGCTCCACTGAAGCTTTCTTT
cdr3_aa: CASSRQGSTEAFF

clone_size: once
v_call: TRBV6-1
d_call: -
j_call: TRBJ1-1
cdr3_nt: TGTGCCAGCAGTGAAGACTCCGGGGCAGCGGGGAGTAATGAAGCTTTCTTT
cdr3_aa: CASSEDSGAAGSNEAFF

clone_size: -
v_call: TRBV7-9
d_call: -
j_call: TRBJ1-2
cdr3_nt: TGTGCCAGCAGCTTAGGGGGAATCGGGTATGGCTACACCTTC
cdr3_aa: CASSLGGIGYGYTF

clone_size: once
v_call: TRBV2
d_call: TRBD1
j_call: TRBJ1-1
cdr3_nt: TGTGCCAGCAGTGAGGCAGGGGGCTGGACTGAAGCTTTCTTT
cdr3_aa: CASSEAGGWTEAFF

clone_size: -
v_call: TRBV27
d_call: TRBD1
j_call: TRBJ2-7
cdr3_nt: TGTGCCAGCAGTTTCACCTACAGGGGGCGCTACGAGCAGTACTTC
cdr3_aa: CASSFTYRGRYEQYF

clone_size: -
v_call: TRBV18
d_call: -
j_call: TRBJ2-7
cdr3_nt: TGTGCCAGCTCACCGCGGTTTAGCGCTAGATACGAGCAGTACTTC
cdr3_aa: CASSPRFSARYEQYF

clone_size: -
v_call: TRBV18
d_call: TRBD1
j_call: TRBJ2-2
cdr3_nt: TGTGCCAGCTCACCACCCGGGACAGCCGCGAACACCGGGGAGCTGTTTTTT
cdr3_aa: CASSPPGTAANTGELFF

clone_size: -
v_call: TRBV18
d_call: TRBD2
j_call: TRBJ2-3
cdr3_nt: TGTGCCAGCTCACCAAATCGGGCGGGAGAAGATACGCAGTATTTT
cdr3_aa: CASSPNRAGEDTQYF